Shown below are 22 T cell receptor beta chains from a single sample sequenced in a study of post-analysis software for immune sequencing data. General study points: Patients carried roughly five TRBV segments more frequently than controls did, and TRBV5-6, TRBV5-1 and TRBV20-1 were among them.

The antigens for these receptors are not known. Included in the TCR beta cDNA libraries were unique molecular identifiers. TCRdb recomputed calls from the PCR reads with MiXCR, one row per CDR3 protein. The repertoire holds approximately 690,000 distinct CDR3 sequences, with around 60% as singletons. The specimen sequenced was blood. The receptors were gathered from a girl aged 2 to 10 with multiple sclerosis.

Here the CDR3 reads CASQPAAILYGYTF. The CDR3 nucleotides are TGTGCCAGCCAACCGGCAGCGATACTCTATGGCTACACCTTC. The chain employs TRBV12-3 or TRBV12-4 and TRBJ1-2, with no clear D. The CDR3 is 14 residues long. The V gene lost 8 bases and the J gene lost 4 bases, with 17 bases spanning the gap.

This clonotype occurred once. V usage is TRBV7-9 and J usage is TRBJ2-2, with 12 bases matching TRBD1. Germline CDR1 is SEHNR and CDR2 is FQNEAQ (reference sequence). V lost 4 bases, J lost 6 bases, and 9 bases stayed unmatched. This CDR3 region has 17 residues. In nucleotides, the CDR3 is TGTGCCAGCAGCTCGTCCGGGACAGGGGGCTTCCCCGGGGAGCTGTTTTTT. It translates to CASSSSGTGGFPGELFF.

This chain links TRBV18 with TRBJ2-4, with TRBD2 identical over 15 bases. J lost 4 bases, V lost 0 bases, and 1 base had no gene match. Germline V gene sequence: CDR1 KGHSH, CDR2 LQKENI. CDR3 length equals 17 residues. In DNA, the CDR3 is TGTGCCAGCTCACCACCAGGACTAGCGGGAGGGAAAAACATTCAGTACTTC. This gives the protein CASSPPGLAGGKNIQYF.

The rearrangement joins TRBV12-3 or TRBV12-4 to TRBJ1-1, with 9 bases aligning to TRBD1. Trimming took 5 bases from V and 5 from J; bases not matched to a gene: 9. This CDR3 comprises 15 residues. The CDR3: CASSPTGGAETEAFF. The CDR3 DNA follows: TGTGCCAGCAGTCCAACAGGGGGCGCGGAAACTGAAGCTTTCTTT.

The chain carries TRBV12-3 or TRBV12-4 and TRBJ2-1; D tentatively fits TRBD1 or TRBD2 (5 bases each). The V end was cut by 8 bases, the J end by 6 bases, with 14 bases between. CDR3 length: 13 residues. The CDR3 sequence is CASDGPGGNEQFF. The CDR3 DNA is TGTGCCAGCGACGGGCCTGGGGGCAATGAGCAGTTCTTC.

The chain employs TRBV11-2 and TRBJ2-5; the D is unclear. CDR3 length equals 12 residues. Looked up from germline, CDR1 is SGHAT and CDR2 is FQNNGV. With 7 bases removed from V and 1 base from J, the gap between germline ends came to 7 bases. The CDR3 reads CASNHTQETQYF. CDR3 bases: TGTGCCAGCAACCACACCCAAGAGACCCAGTACTTC.

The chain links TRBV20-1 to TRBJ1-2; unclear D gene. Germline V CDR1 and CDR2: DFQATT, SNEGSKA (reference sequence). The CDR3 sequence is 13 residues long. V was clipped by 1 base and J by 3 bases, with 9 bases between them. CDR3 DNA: TGCAGTGCTAGAGCCGAAGGGTACTATGGCTACACCTTC. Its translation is CSARAEGYYGYTF.

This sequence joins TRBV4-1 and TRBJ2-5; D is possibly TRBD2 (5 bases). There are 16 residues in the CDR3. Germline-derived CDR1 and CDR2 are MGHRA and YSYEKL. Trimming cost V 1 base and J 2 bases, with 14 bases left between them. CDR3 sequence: CASSQVTGKEQETQYF. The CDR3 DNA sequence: TGCGCCAGCAGCCAAGTGACGGGGAAAGAACAAGAGACCCAGTACTTC.

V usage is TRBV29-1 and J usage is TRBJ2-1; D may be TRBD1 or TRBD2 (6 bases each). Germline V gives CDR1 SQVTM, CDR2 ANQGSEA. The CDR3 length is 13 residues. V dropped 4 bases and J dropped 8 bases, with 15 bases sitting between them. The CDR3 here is CSVGQDYIDEQFF. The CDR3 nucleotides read TGCAGCGTTGGACAGGACTACATCGATGAGCAGTTCTTC.

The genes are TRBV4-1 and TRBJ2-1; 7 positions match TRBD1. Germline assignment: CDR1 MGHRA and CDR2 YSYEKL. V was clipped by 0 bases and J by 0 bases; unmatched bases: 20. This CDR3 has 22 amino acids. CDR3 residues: CASSQDPERVGGPLGSYNEQFF. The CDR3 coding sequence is TGCGCCAGCAGCCAAGATCCCGAGAGGGTAGGGGGCCCCCTGGGCTCCTACAATGAGCAGTTCTTC.

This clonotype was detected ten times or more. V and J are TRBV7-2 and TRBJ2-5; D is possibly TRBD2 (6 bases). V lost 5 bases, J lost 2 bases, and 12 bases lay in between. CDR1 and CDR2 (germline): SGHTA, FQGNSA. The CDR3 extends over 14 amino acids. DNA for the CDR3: TGTGCCAGCAGCCCGCGGGCGGGGCAAGAGACCCAGTACTTC. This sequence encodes CASSPRAGQETQYF.

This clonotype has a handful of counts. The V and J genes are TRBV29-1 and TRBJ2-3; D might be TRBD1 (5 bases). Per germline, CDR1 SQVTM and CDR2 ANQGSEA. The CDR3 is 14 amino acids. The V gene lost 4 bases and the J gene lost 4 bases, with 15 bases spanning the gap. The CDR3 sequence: CSVVEGLGADTQYF. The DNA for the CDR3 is TGCAGCGTTGTGGAAGGGTTAGGGGCAGATACGCAGTATTTT.

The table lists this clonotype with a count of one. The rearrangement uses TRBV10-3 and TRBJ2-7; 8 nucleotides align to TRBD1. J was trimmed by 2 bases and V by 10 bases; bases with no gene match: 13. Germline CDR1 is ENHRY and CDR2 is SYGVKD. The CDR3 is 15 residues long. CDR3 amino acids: CATLLGQGNTYEQYF. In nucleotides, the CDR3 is TGTGCCACCCTTTTAGGACAGGGCAATACCTACGAGCAGTACTTC.

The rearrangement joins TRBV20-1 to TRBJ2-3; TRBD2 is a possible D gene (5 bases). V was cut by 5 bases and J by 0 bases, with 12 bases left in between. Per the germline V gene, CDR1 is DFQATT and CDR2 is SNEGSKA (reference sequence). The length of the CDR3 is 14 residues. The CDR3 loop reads CSAPPRASTDTQYF. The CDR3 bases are TGCAGTGCTCCCCCGCGGGCTAGCACAGATACGCAGTATTTT.

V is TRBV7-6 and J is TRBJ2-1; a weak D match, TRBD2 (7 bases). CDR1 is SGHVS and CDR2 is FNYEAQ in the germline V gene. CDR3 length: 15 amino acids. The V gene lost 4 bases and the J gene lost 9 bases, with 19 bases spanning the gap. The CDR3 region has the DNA TGTGCCAGCAGCTACAGGGACTACCCTTCCTTTGAGCAGTTCTTC. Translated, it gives CASSYRDYPSFEQFF. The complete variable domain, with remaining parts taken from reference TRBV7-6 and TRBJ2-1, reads GAGVSQSPRYKVTKRGQDVALRCDPISGHVSLYWYRQALGQGPEFLTYFNYEAQQDKSGLPNDRFSAERPEGSISTLTIQRTEQRDSAMYRCASSYRDYPSFEQFFGPGTRLTVL.

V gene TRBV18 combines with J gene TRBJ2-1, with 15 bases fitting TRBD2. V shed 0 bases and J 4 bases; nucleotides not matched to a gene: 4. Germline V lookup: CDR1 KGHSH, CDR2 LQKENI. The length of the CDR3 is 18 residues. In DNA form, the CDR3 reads TGTGCCAGCTCACCACCGGGACTAGCGGGGGGCCAGTACAATGAGCAGTTCTTC. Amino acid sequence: CASSPPGLAGGQYNEQFF.

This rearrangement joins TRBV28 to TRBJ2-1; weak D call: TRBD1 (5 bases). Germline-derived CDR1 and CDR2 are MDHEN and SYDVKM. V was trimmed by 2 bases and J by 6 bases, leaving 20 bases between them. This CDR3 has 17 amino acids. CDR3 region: CASSLMRLGRVGNEQFF. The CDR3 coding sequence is TGTGCCAGCAGTTTAATGAGGTTGGGCAGGGTGGGCAATGAGCAGTTCTTC.

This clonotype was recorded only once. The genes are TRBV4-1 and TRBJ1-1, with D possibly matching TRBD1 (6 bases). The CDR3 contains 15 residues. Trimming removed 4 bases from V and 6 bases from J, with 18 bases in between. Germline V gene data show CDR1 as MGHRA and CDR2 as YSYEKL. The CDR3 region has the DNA TGCGCCAGCAGCCTGGGACAAACATCGGCAGCTGAAGCTTTCTTT. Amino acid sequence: CASSLGQTSAAEAFF.

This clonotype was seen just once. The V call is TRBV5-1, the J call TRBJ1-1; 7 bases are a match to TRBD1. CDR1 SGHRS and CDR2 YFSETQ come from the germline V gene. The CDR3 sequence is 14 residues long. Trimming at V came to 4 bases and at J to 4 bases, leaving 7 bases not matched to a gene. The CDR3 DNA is TGCGCCAGCAGCCCCTCGACAGGGTTCACTGAAGCTTTCTTT. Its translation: CASSPSTGFTEAFF.

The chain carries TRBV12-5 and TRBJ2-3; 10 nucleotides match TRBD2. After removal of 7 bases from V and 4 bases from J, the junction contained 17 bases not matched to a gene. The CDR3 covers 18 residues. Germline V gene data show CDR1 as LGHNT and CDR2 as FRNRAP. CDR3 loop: CASDNSPRASGSPDTQYF. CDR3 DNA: TGTGCTAGTGACAACTCCCCGCGGGCTAGCGGGAGTCCAGATACGCAGTATTTT.

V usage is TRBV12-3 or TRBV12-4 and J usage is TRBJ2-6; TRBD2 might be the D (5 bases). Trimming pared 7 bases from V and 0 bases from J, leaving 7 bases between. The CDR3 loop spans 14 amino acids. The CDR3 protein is CASMGSSGANVLTF. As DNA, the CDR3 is TGTGCCAGCATGGGGAGCTCTGGGGCCAACGTCCTGACTTTC.

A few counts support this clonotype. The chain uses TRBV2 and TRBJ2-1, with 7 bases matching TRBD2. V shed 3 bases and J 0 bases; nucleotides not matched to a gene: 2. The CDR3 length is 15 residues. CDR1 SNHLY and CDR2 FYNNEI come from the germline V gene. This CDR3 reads CASSDWGGSYNEQFF. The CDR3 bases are TGTGCCAGCAGTGACTGGGGGGGCTCCTACAATGAGCAGTTCTTC.